This TCR beta chain appears in the sequencing data of a study of blood T cell repertoires in COVID-19. At the level of the study: T cells, B-cell-depleted T cells, or PBMCs supplied cDNA or gDNA.

The repertoire was sequenced with immunoSEQ multiplex PCR; TCRdb's copy has only in-frame clones and lacks some. This table holds around 50,000 clones, about 82% found once. Sequencing was done on a sample of peripheral blood. This clonotype was obtained from a woman of 80 years or more with acute or convalescent COVID-19.

The CDR3 region is CASSYIAGGPLNEQFF. The CDR3 coding sequence is TGCGCCAGCAGCTATATAGCGGGGGGTCCCCTCAATGAGCAGTTCTTC. The chain couples TRBV5-1 to TRBJ2-1, with TRBD2 matching 10 bases. The CDR3 has 16 amino acids. V dropped 3 bases and J dropped 6; count of bases not matched to a gene: 9. The V gene's germline CDR1 is SGHRS and CDR2 YFSETQ. The complete variable domain, with remaining parts taken from reference TRBV5-1 and TRBJ2-1, reads KAGVTQTPRYLIKTRGQQVTLSCSPISGHRSVSWYQQTPGQGLQFLFEYFSETQRNKGNFPGRFSGRQFSNSRSEMNVSTLELGDSALYLCASSYIAGGPLNEQFFGPGTRLTVL.